The 22 T cell receptor beta chains reported below all come from one sample, sequenced in a study of regulatory T cells in long-lasting Graves disease. Arm-PCR with iRepertoire HTBI primers amplified the CDR3 regions for these TCR beta libraries. TCRdb reprocessed the multiplex PCR reads with MiXCR, giving one entry per CDR3 protein. Seen here are roughly 490,000 distinct CDR3 sequences, approximately 22% observed once, and the top ten hold roughly 13%. Time point: persistent/refractory GD, antithyroid drugs over 5 years with positive TRAb. Making the TCR library involved RNA that had been extracted from PBMCs. Material: peripheral blood mononuclear cells (PBMCs), obtained when the disease was refractory, from a patient treated with antithyroid drugs. The receptors come from a female donor with Graves disease.

About this clonotype: This clone may be a read error of a much larger clone one base away. This sequence joins TRBV6-2 or TRBV6-3 and TRBJ2-5; 10 nucleotides line up with TRBD2. The CDR3 runs 14 residues. Per germline, CDR1 MNHEY and CDR2 SVGEGT. As DNA, the CDR3 is TGTGCCAGCAGTGAAGTTCTAGCGGGAGAGACCCAGAACTTC. Protein: CASSEVLAGETQNF.

This chain links TRBV7-9 with TRBJ2-5, with a possible D match to TRBD1 (5 bases). CDR3 length equals 14 residues. Between the trimmed V and J ends, which lost 4 bases and 5 bases, there was a span of 14 bases. Germline loops: CDR1 SEHNR, CDR2 FQNEAQ (reference sequence). The CDR3 loop reads CASSSRRVWETQYF. The DNA for the CDR3 is TGTGCCAGCAGCTCGCGCAGGGTCTGGGAGACCCAGTACTTC.

This clonotype was counted a few times. The rearrangement uses TRBV25-1 and TRBJ1-6, with TRBD1 matching over 7 bases. V gave up 8 bases and J gave up 7 bases; unmatched junction bases: 5. Germline values: CDR1 MGHDK, CDR2 SYGVNS. The CDR3 has 13 amino acids. The CDR3 region has the DNA TGTGCCAGCCGCAGGGGGTTAAATTCACCCCTCCACTTT. Translation gives CASRRGLNSPLHF. Filled out from reference TRBV25-1 and TRBJ1-6, the complete variable domain reads EADIYQTPRYLVIGTGKKITLECSQTMGHDKMYWYQQDPGMELHLIHYSYGVNSTEKGDLSSESTVSRIRTEHFPLTLESARPSHTSQYLCASRRGLNSPLHFGNGTRLTVT.

J is TRBJ2-5 and V is TRBV3-1; D unclear. The V end was cut by 2 bases, the J end by 5 bases, with 9 bases between. Germline values: CDR1 LGHDT, CDR2 YNNKEL (reference sequence). The CDR3 is made up of 13 amino acids. The CDR3 nucleotides read TGTGCCAGCAGCCAACCCGGACGGGAGACCCAGTACTTC. Encoded protein: CASSQPGRETQYF.

V usage is TRBV7-9 and J usage is TRBJ2-7, with D tentatively TRBD1 or TRBD2 (6 bases each). Germline V gene lookup returns CDR1 SEHNR and CDR2 FQNEAQ (reference sequence). The germline V and J ends were trimmed by 10 bases and 4 bases, with 17 bases remaining between them. The CDR3 runs to 13 residues. CDR3 coding DNA: TGTGCCACCGATGGGGGGCTTACGTACGAGCAGTACTTC. This sequence encodes CATDGGLTYEQYF.

In its sample, this clonotype was seen many times. V is TRBV12-3 or TRBV12-4 and J is TRBJ1-6; TRBD1 matches 7 bases. The CDR3 contains 16 residues. With V trimmed by 7 bases and J by 5 bases, 11 bases remained unmatched. In DNA form, the CDR3 reads TGTGCCAGCAAGACCGGGACAGAAGCAGATAATTCACCCCTCCACTTT. Translated, it gives CASKTGTEADNSPLHF.

The chain recombines TRBV4-1 with TRBJ2-2; 7 positions agree with TRBD2. The CDR3 extends over 17 amino acids. Losses at the gene ends were 1 base for V and 2 bases for J; bases not matched to a gene: 7. In germline, CDR1 is MGHRA, CDR2 YSYEKL. CDR3 amino acids: CASSQVVAGVNTGELFF. The CDR3 coding sequence is TGCGCCAGCAGCCAAGTGGTTGCGGGGGTCAACACCGGGGAGCTGTTTTTT.

J is TRBJ2-7 and V is TRBV29-1; 16 bases agree with TRBD2. The V gene end was trimmed by 6 bases and the J gene end by 2 bases; junction bases not matched to a gene: 7. CDR1 and CDR2 (germline): SQVTM, ANQGSEA. This CDR3 is built from 16 residues. CDR3 region: CSVQGGTSGRAYEQYF. CDR3 DNA: TGCAGCGTCCAAGGGGGGACTAGCGGGAGGGCCTACGAGCAGTACTTC.

To note about this clonotype: A much larger clone is a single base away; this may be a read error. The chain combines TRBV2 with TRBJ1-2; no definite D call. Deletions cut 8 bases from V and 12 bases from J, with 16 bases between. Germline V gene sequence: CDR1 SNHLY, CDR2 FYNNEI. This CDR3 spans 11 amino acids. CDR3 residues: CASRREGSDTF. The CDR3 region has the DNA TGTGCCAGCCGACGCGAGGGAAGCGACACCTTC. The entire variable domain, with the rest obtained from reference TRBV2 and TRBJ1-2, is as follows: EPEVTQTPSHQVTQMGQEVILRCVPISNHLYFYWYRQILGQKVEFLVSFYNNEISEKSEIFDDQFSVERPDGSNFTLKIRSTKLEDSAMYFCASRREGSDTFGSGTRLTVV.

This sequence joins TRBV19 and TRBJ2-7; maybe TRBD2 (5 bases). Germline lookup yields CDR1 LNHDA and CDR2 SQIVND (reference sequence). Trimming stripped 6 bases from V and 6 bases from J, with 15 bases between. CDR3 length equals 13 residues. The CDR3, as DNA: TGTGCCAGTAGCACGTCGGGGATGGTCGAGCAGTACTTC. It encodes CASSTSGMVEQYF.

This clonotype was seen only a few times. The gene calls are TRBV28 and TRBJ2-1, with a weak D call TRBD2 (7 bases). CDR1 MDHEN and CDR2 SYDVKM come from the germline V gene. This CDR3 has 14 amino acids. V dropped 6 bases and J dropped 8 bases, with 17 bases sitting between them. The CDR3 DNA reads TGTGCCAGCAGCCCCCTAGGGGGGGGATATGAGCAGTTCTTC. As protein: CASSPLGGGYEQFF.

This chain's CDR3 is CAWKGLAYTGELFF. Written as DNA, the CDR3 is TGTGCCTGGAAAGGACTAGCTTACACCGGGGAGCTGTTTTTT. The V and J genes are TRBV30 and TRBJ2-2, with 8 bases lining up with TRBD2. The CDR3 is 14 amino acids. J gave up 3 bases and V 4 bases, and 4 bases lay outside the gene matches. The germline V gene has CDR1 GTSNPN and CDR2 SVGIG (reference sequence). The complete variable domain, with remaining parts taken from reference TRBV30 and TRBJ2-2, reads SQTIHQWPATLVQPVGSPLSLECTVEGTSNPNLYWYRQAAGRGLQLLFYSVGIGQISSEVPQNLSASRPQDRQFILSSKKLLLSDSGFYLCAWKGLAYTGELFFGEGSRLTVL.

The chain links TRBV10-3 to TRBJ1-3, with D hard to call. The V end lost 11 bases, the J end lost 0 bases, and 14 bases lay between the germline ends. The CDR3 contains 14 residues. Germline V lookup: CDR1 ENHRY, CDR2 SYGVKD. As DNA, the CDR3 is TGTGCCGCGGGAAGAGGGAACTCTGGAAACACCATATATTTT. The encoded protein is CAAGRGNSGNTIYF.

Ten or more counts support this clonotype. The chain carries TRBV28 and TRBJ2-5, with D perhaps TRBD2 (8 bases). Germline CDR1 is MDHEN and CDR2 is SYDVKM. Between the trimmed V and J ends, which lost 2 bases and 5 bases, there was a span of 15 bases. The CDR3 totals 15 residues. The CDR3 region is CASSLRTSRGETQYF. CDR3 sequence (DNA): TGTGCCAGCAGTTTACGGACTAGCAGGGGGGAGACCCAGTACTTC. The whole variable domain, filled in from reference TRBV28 and TRBJ2-5, reads DVKVTQSSRYLVKRTGEKVFLECVQDMDHENMFWYRQDPGLGLRLIYFSYDVKMKEKGDIPEGYSVSREKKERFSLILESASTNQTSMYLCASSLRTSRGETQYFGPGTRLLVL.

This chain joins TRBV4-3 and TRBJ2-3; D possibly corresponds to TRBD2 (5 bases). Looked up from germline, CDR1 is LGHNA and CDR2 is YSLEER. Trimming pared 1 base from V and 5 bases from J, leaving 13 bases between. This CDR3 comprises 15 residues. The CDR3 DNA is TGCGCCAGCAGCCAAGCACCGGTAGGAGGAGATACGCAGTATTTT. Protein product: CASSQAPVGGDTQYF.

As to this clonotype: No conserved phenylalanine or tryptophan is present at the end of the CDR3, so a read error is the likely explanation. The chain has TRBV6-2 or TRBV6-3 and TRBJ2-7; TRBD1 agrees at 8 bases. Germline V gene lookup returns CDR1 MNHEY and CDR2 SVGEGT. The V segment lost 0 bases and the J segment 2 bases; nucleotides outside the gene matches: 0. This CDR3 spans 14 amino acids. CDR3: CASSYSTGAYEQYL. Here the CDR3 DNA reads TGTGCCAGCAGTTACTCGACAGGGGCCTACGAGCAGTACTTG.

Ten or more counts support this clonotype. The V gene is TRBV28, the J gene TRBJ2-7; TRBD2 matches 7 bases. The J segment lost 2 bases and the V segment lost 1 base, leaving 8 bases of the junction unmatched. CDR3 size: 16 residues. CDR1 and CDR2 (germline): MDHEN, SYDVKM. CDR3 bases: TGTGCCAGCAGTTTATACCTAGCGGACCGAACCTACGAGCAGTACTTC. Protein product: CASSLYLADRTYEQYF.

The sample holds many counts of this clonotype. The rearrangement links TRBV28 to TRBJ2-7; TRBD2 aligns across 7 bases. V dropped 2 bases and J dropped 8; count of bases not matched to a gene: 9. The CDR3 covers 14 residues. Per the germline V gene, CDR1 is MDHEN and CDR2 is SYDVKM. Here the CDR3 DNA reads TGTGCCAGCAGTTTACCCGGGACTACCCCCCAGCAGTACTTC. This encodes CASSLPGTTPQQYF.

This clonotype has more than one count but fewer than ten. The gene calls are TRBV19 and TRBJ2-5, with D possibly being TRBD1 or TRBD2 (6 bases each). V was trimmed by 5 bases and J by 5 bases, leaving 24 bases between them. CDR3 length: 17 residues. CDR1 is LNHDA, CDR2 SQIVND, per germline (reference sequence). The CDR3 loop reads CASSPTGRRSGSETQYF. The CDR3 region has the DNA TGTGCCAGTAGTCCTACAGGGAGGCGCTCAGGGAGTGAGACCCAGTACTTC. The full variable domain, rest sourced from reference TRBV19 and TRBJ2-5, is DGGITQSPKYLFRKEGQNVTLSCEQNLNHDAMYWYRQDPGQGLRLIYYSQIVNDFQKGDIAEGYSVSREKKESFPLTVTSAQKNPTAFYLCASSPTGRRSGSETQYFGPGTRLLVL.

The J gene is TRBJ1-2, the V gene TRBV29-1; 9 bases align to TRBD1. Germline V CDR1 and CDR2: SQVTM, ANQGSEA. V lost 6 bases and J lost 8; bases outside the gene matches: 10. The CDR3 is 13 residues long. CDR3 loop: CSVGEGQGTGYTF. CDR3 DNA: TGCAGCGTAGGGGAGGGACAGGGTACGGGCTACACCTTC.

This clonotype was counted a few times. The chain uses TRBV5-1 and TRBJ2-5; TRBD2 might be the D (7 bases). The CDR3 sequence is 16 residues long. Trimming stripped 3 bases from V and 3 bases from J, with 18 bases between. Per germline, CDR1 SGHRS and CDR2 YFSETQ. This CDR3 is CASSSWGGPEKETQYF. CDR3 coding DNA: TGCGCCAGCAGCTCCTGGGGGGGGCCGGAGAAAGAGACCCAGTACTTC.

The chain carries TRBV28 and TRBJ1-4; no firm D call. The CDR3 runs 14 residues. V shed 4 bases and J shed 0 bases, with 6 bases lying between them. In germline, CDR1 is MDHEN, CDR2 SYDVKM. CDR3 amino acids: CASSSLATNEKLFF. The CDR3 DNA reads TGTGCCAGCAGTTCACTAGCAACTAATGAAAAACTGTTTTTT. Based on the CDR3 plus reference TRBV28 and TRBJ1-4, the full variable domain is DVKVTQSSRYLVKRTGEKVFLECVQDMDHENMFWYRQDPGLGLRLIYFSYDVKMKEKGDIPEGYSVSREKKERFSLILESASTNQTSMYLCASSSLATNEKLFFGSGTQLSVL.